This T cell receptor (beta chain) emerged from a study of PD-L1 blockade in urothelial cancer. About the research overall: Median blood clonality was approximately 0.08, with around 77,000 unique TCRs.

From germline, CDR1 is SGHVS and CDR2 FNYEAQ. This CDR3 is 17 amino acids long. Trimming at V came to 0 bases and at J to 2 bases, leaving 7 bases not matched to a gene. Sequenced by immunoSEQ multiplex PCR; TCRdb stores in-frame clones only, minus some. The repertoire has 41,000 or so clones, 82% of them found once; the top ten carry roughly a sixth. The receptor was derived from a man aged 60 to 75 with urothelial cancer. V usage is TRBV7-6 and J usage is TRBJ2-7; 10 bases agree with TRBD1. The sequences come from PBMCs, collected around atezolizumab (anti-PD-L1) treatment. CDR3 bases: TGTGCCAGCAGCTTAGCGCGGGTAGGACAGGGGGCCTACGAGCAGTACTTC. It codes for CASSLARVGQGAYEQYF.